The sequence of this T cell receptor beta chain was determined in a study of T cell repertoires in cytomegalovirus infection. Study context: Indicated by public TCR beta signatures were CMV infection and matching HLA type. Whole-study findings and limits: HLA-C-restricted CMV-specific TCR beta clonotypes were dominant in the ex vivo response.

TCRdb independently ran MiXCR on the reads; one entry per CDR3 protein. The sample yields 250,000 to 350,000 distinct CDR3 sequences, about 25% seen once. This clonotype was found a few times. Antigen: not known. Sequenced: PBMCs. This receptor was taken from a human donor in good health (CMV status not recorded). Some clones in this sample may be carry-over from other donors' samples.

The CDR3 loop reads CASSLTRGGDTEAFF. CDR3 coding DNA: TGTGCCAGCAGCTTAACCCGGGGAGGGGACACTGAAGCTTTCTTT. V and J are TRBV7-2 and TRBJ1-1, with D maybe TRBD1 (5 bases). The CDR3 has 15 residues. V was pared by 2 bases and J by 3 bases, with 13 bases between. Germline CDR1 SGHTA, CDR2 FQGNSA.